The 4 T cell receptor beta chains presented below share a single source sample, sequenced in a study of T cell changes during pregnancy in multiple sclerosis. Repertoires were generated with immunoSEQ multiplex PCR, while TCRdb's copy carries only in-frame clones and drops some. Altogether tens of thousands of clones are present, about 90% being singletons, with the ten largest covering 0.65% to 1%. Source: peripheral blood, taken in the second trimester of pregnancy. These receptors were collected from a female donor with multiple sclerosis, enrolled in a pregnancy study.

V and J are TRBV18 and TRBJ2-7; D is unresolved. Germline CDR1 reads KGHSH; CDR2 reads LQKENI. The germline V and J ends were trimmed by 4 bases and 4 bases, with 11 bases remaining between them. The CDR3 runs to 13 residues. The CDR3 sequence is CASSRLVSYEQYF. The CDR3 bases are TGTGCCAGCTCACGTCTCGTTAGTTACGAGCAGTACTTC.

The chain combines TRBV27 with TRBJ2-7; D is uncertain. CDR1 is MNHEY and CDR2 is SMNVEV in the germline V gene (reference sequence). Trimming shortened V by 3 bases and J by 3 bases, and 9 bases separated the two germline ends. The length of the CDR3 is 13 residues. Here the CDR3 DNA reads TGTGCCAGCAGTTTGAGTCGTCACTACGAGCAGTACTTC. This gives the protein CASSLSRHYEQYF.

The rearrangement links TRBV18 to TRBJ2-3; weak D call: TRBD2 (6 bases). The CDR3 runs to 15 residues. Germline assignment: CDR1 KGHSH and CDR2 LQKENI. With 6 bases removed from V and 6 bases from J, the gap between germline ends came to 19 bases. In nucleotides, the CDR3 is TGTGCCAGCTCTACCAGCGGTGCCGCGGGGGATACGCAGTATTTT. Its translation is CASSTSGAAGDTQYF.

V usage is TRBV7-2 and J usage is TRBJ1-1; D is unclear. Per the germline V gene, CDR1 is SGHTA and CDR2 is FQGNSA. The CDR3 consists of 11 residues. With 1 base removed from V and 10 bases from J, the gap between germline ends came to 7 bases. The CDR3 spells CASSLVSGAFF. The CDR3 DNA sequence: TGTGCCAGCAGCTTAGTCTCGGGAGCTTTCTTT.